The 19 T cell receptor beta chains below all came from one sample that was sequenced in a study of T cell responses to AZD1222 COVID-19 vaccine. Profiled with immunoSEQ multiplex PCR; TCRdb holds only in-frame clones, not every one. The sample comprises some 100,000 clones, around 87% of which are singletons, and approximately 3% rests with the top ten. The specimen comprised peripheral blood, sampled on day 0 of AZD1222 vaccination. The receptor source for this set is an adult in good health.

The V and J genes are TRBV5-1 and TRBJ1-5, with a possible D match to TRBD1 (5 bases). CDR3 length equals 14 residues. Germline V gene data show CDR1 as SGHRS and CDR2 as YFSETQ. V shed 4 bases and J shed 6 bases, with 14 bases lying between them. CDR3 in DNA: TGCGCCAGCAGCCTCGACAGCTTACTTCAGCCCCAGCATTTT. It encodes CASSLDSLLQPQHF.

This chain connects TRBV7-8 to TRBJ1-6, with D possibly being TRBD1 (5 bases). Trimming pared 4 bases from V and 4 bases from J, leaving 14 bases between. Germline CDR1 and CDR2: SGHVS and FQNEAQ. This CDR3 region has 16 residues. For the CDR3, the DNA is TGTGCCAGCAGCTCCAACGGGGCTTCTTATAATTCACCCCTCCACTTT. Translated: CASSSNGASYNSPLHF. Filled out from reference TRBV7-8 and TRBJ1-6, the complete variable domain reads GAGVSQSPRYKVAKRGQDVALRCDPISGHVSLFWYQQALGQGPEFLTYFQNEAQLDKSGLPSDRFFAERPEGSVSTLKIQRTQQEDSAVYLCASSSNGASYNSPLHFGNGTRLTVT.

CDR3 loop: CASSKSNQPQHF. Here the CDR3 DNA reads TGTGCCAGCAGTAAGAGCAATCAGCCCCAGCATTTT. This chain joins TRBV2 and TRBJ1-5; D remains unclear. Trimming shortened V by 5 bases and J by 1 base, and 3 bases separated the two germline ends. This CDR3 has 12 residues. Germline CDR1 reads SNHLY; CDR2 reads FYNNEI. Full variable domain (outside the CDR3, taken from reference TRBV2 and TRBJ1-5): EPEVTQTPSHQVTQMGQEVILRCVPISNHLYFYWYRQILGQKVEFLVSFYNNEISEKSEIFDDQFSVERPDGSNFTLKIRSTKLEDSAMYFCASSKSNQPQHFGDGTRLSIL.

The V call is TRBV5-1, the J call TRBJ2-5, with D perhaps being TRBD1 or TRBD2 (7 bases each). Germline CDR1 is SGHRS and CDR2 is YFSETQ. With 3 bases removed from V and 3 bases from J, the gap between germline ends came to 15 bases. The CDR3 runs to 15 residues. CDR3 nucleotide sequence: TGCGCCAGCAGCTGGGGGGGACAGCTCGAAGAGACCCAGTACTTC. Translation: CASSWGGQLEETQYF.

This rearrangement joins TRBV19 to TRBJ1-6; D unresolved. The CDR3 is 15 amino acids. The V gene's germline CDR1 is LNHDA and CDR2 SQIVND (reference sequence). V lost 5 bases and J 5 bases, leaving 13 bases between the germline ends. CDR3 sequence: CASSSGKGNNSPLHF. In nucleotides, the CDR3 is TGTGCCAGTAGTTCTGGCAAGGGCAATAATTCACCCCTCCACTTT.

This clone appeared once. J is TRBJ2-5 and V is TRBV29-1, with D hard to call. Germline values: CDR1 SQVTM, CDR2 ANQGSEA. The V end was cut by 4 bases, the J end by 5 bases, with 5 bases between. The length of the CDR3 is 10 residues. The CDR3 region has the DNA TGCAGCGTTGTAAAGGAGACCCAGTACTTC. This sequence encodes CSVVKETQYF.

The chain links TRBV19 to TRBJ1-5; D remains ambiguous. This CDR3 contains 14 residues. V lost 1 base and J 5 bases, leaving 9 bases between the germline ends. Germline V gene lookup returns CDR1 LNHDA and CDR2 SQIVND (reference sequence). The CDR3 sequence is CASSIALPDQPQHF. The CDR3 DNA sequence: TGTGCCAGTAGTATAGCCCTGCCGGATCAGCCCCAGCATTTT.

CDR3 nucleotide sequence: TGCGCCAGCAGCCCTTTGGAGGGACGGGATGAAAAACTGTTTTTT. The encoded protein is CASSPLEGRDEKLFF. The rearrangement joins TRBV5-1 to TRBJ1-4, with D perhaps TRBD1 (5 bases). Trimming took 4 bases from V and 6 from J, leaving 16 bases between them. The CDR3 is 15 amino acids. Germline loops: CDR1 SGHRS, CDR2 YFSETQ.

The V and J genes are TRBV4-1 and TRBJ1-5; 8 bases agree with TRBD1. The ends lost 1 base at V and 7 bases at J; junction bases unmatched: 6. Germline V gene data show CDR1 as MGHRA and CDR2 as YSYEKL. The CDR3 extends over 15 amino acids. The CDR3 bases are TGCGCCAGCAGCCAAGTCGACAGGGGCGGGCAGCCCCAGCATTTT. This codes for CASSQVDRGGQPQHF.

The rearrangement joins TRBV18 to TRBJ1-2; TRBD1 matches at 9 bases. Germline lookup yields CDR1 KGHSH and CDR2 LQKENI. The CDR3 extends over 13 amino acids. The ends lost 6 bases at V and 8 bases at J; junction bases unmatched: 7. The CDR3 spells CASSLTGGDGYTF. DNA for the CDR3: TGTGCCAGCTCTCTCACAGGGGGCGACGGCTACACCTTC. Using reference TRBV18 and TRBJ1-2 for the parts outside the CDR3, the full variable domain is NAGVMQNPRHLVRRRGQEARLRCSPMKGHSHVYWYRQLPEEGLKFMVYLQKENIIDESGMPKERFSAEFPKEGPSILRIQQVVRGDSAAYFCASSLTGGDGYTFGSGTRLTVV.

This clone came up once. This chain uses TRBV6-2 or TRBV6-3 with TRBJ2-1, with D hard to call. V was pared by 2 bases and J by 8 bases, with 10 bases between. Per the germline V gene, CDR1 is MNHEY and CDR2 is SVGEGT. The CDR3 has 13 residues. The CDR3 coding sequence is TGTGCCAGCAGTTACCCTCACCGGCATGAGCAGTTCTTC. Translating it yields CASSYPHRHEQFF.

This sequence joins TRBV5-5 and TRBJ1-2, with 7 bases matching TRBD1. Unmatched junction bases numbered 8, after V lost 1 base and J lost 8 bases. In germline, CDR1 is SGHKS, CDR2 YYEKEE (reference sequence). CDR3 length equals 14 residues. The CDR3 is CASSLFGTAEGYTF. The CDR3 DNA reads TGTGCCAGCAGCTTGTTTGGGACAGCAGAAGGCTACACCTTC.

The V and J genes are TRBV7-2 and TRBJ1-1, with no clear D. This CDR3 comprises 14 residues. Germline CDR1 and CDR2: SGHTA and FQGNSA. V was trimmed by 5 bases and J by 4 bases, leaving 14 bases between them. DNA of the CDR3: TGTGCCAGCAGCCCAAATGGAGGGAGCACTGAAGCTTTCTTT. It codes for CASSPNGGSTEAFF. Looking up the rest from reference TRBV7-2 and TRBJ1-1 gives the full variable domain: GAGVSQSPSNKVTEKGKDVELRCDPISGHTALYWYRQSLGQGLEFLIYFQGNSAPDKSGLPSDRFSAERTGGSVSTLTIQRTQQEDSAVYLCASSPNGGSTEAFFGQGTRLTVV.

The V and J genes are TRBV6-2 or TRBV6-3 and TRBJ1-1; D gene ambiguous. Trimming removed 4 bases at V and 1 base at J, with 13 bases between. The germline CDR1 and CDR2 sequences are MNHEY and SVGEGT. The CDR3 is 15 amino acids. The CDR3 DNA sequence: TGTGCCAGCAGTTTCCCGACAACCAAGAACACTGAAGCTTTCTTT. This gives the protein CASSFPTTKNTEAFF.

CDR3 amino acids: CASSFGTGNYGYTF. The CDR3 DNA is TGTGCCAGCAGTTTCGGGACAGGGAACTATGGCTACACCTTC. The chain is built from TRBV27 and TRBJ1-2; 9 bases match TRBD1. V shed 3 bases, J shed 2 bases, and the junction held 1 base outside the gene matches. The CDR3 runs 14 residues. The germline V gene encodes CDR1 MNHEY and CDR2 SMNVEV (reference sequence).

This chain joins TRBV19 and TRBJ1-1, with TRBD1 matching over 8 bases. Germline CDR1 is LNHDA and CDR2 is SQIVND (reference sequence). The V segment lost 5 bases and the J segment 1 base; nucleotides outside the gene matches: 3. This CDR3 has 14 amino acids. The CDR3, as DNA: TGTGCCAGTAGTTTAGGGACAGGGAACACTGAAGCTTTCTTT. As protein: CASSLGTGNTEAFF.

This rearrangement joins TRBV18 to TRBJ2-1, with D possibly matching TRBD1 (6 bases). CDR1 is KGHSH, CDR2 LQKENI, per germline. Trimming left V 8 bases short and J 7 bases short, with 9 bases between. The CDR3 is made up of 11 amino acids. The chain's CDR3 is CASRTDNEQFF. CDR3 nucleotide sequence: TGTGCCAGCCGGACAGATAATGAGCAGTTCTTC.

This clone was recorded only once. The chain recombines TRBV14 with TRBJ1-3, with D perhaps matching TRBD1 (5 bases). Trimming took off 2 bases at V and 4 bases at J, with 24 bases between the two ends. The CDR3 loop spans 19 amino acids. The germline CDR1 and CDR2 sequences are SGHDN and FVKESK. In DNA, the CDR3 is TGTGCCAGCAGCCAATTCCCGGGACCGGCTATGGTTCCGGGAAACACCATATATTTT. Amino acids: CASSQFPGPAMVPGNTIYF. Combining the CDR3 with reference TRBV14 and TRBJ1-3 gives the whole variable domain EAGVTQFPSHSVIEKGQTVTLRCDPISGHDNLYWYRRVMGKEIKFLLHFVKESKQDESGMPNNRFLAERTGGTYSTLKVQPAELEDSGVYFCASSQFPGPAMVPGNTIYFGEGSWLTVV.

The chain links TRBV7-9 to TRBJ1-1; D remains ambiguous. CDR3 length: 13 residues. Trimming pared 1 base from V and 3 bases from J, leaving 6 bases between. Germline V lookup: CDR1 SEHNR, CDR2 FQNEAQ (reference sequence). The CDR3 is CASSLGLDTEAFF. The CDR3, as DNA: TGTGCCAGCAGCTTAGGGCTAGACACTGAAGCTTTCTTT.